The T cell receptor beta chain under discussion was sequenced for a study of blood T cell repertoires in COVID-19 (dated by TCRdb to the early 2020s). Regarding the research as a whole: Samples from collaborators originated in the United States, Italy and Spain and spanned both the acute and convalescent phases of COVID-19. The samples were drawn from two sources: the first 160 participants of the ongoing ImmuneRACE study, and fewer than 1,500 subjects contributed by 6 global collaborators. Nearly every sample came with metadata listing a de-identified subject ID, COVID-19 status, age in years and sex. The repertoires were released in a freely available public database intended as a resource for research on the immune response to SARS-CoV-2. The material from the prospective study consisted of cDNA or gDNA derived from T cells, B-cell-depleted T cells, or PBMCs. Where HLA class I and class II types were available, the types were taken from metadata supplied by the sample provider, not from assay-based typing. Subjects who had been exposed to COVID-19, were actively infected with it, or had recovered from it provided the deeply sampled blood TCRbeta repertoires that made up the dataset. Overall study results and their limits: Clinical and demographic metadata were provided uncurated, with the amount varying by source and participant.

TCRbeta CDR3 regions were amplified from genomic DNA using the immunoSEQ Assay, a bias-controlled multiplex PCR. In the authors' own workflow: Within the assay, amplification of reference gene primers was used to estimate how many nucleated cells each sample contained. Sequence reads were collapsed and filtered to measure the absolute abundance of every unique TCRbeta CDR3 rearrangement. For each sample, productive Simpson clonality was calculated by taking the square root of Simpson's diversity index across productive rearrangements. TCRdb retrieved this table from immuneACCESS and kept in-frame rearrangements only. Not all clones are present; in checked studies, unresolved V genes account for under half, and no reason is known for the remainder. V, J and clone size were drawn from that table, and D and trimming were deduced from the DNA. The sample data list 400,000 or so clones, and approximately 90% of these were observed just once. The ten largest clones add up to roughly 0.87% of the sample.

One collaborating source in Seattle enrolled patients while the patients were actively infected and followed the patients over time throughout the course of disease. Each collaborating institution followed its own protocols to collect whole blood in K2EDTA tubes. For TCRbeta analysis, collaborators shipped samples in one of three forms: frozen whole blood, isolated PBMCs, or DNA extracted from either of those sample types. Notes on this clone: What antigen it recognizes has not been identified. No much larger clone exists at a distance of one base, and base qualities are not known.

After removal of 9 bases from V and 3 bases from J, the junction retains 8 bases not matched to a gene. The CDR3, from cysteine to phenylalanine, totals 13 residues. Just the 39-base CDR3 DNA is kept, in frame starting at base 1. For CDR1 and CDR2, the germline V gene lists MNHEY and SVGAGI. The V and J segments used are TRBV6-5 and TRBJ2-7; a stretch of 7 junction bases matches TRBD1. The sequenced material came from peripheral blood. The TCR comes from a young man with COVID-19, enrolled during active disease. The CDR3 protein: CASRDSDGYEQYF. The base sequence is TGTGCCAGTAGGGACAGTGACGGCTACGAGCAGTACTTC.